This TCR beta chain was sequenced during a study of cytomegalovirus exposure and HLA in healthy donors. Study-wide context: The early release's HLA-typed donors yielded approximately 85 million unique TCRs.

The CDR3 is 15 residues long. V was clipped by 6 bases and J by 0 bases, with 13 bases between them. Germline assignment: CDR1 MNHNY and CDR2 SVGAGI (reference sequence). Study-wide results and caveats: An analysis that was carried out later associated 15,000 to 20,000 TCR beta sequences with HLA alleles at 0.05 false discovery rate.

Turning to this clone: Its antigen remains unidentified.

Amplification used 60 Vbeta primers and 13 Jbeta primers. Generated by immunoSEQ multiplex PCR, the TCRdb table keeps only in-frame clones and is missing some. The table includes about 190,000 clones, roughly four fifths detected once. The TCR comes from a man younger than 30 in good health and CMV-seronegative. The chain combines TRBV6-6 with TRBJ2-3; D might be TRBD2 (6 bases). The specimen was PBMCs. CDR3 nucleotides: TGTGCCAGCAGCCTTCTAGGGACTAGCACAGATACGCAGTATTTT. It specifies CASSLLGTSTDTQYF.